Following are 17 T cell receptor beta chains from one sample sequenced in a study of T cells in Graves' hyperthyroidism and ophthalmopathy (dated by TCRdb to about 2019). Receptor amplification or capture employed multiplex PCR. Sequencing used an Illumina HiSeq 2000. Amplification of TCR beta CDR3 regions was carried out from RNA transcripts. The first round of RT-PCR for the TCR CDR3 was performed with the HTBI primer set and the Qiagen OneStep RT-PCR kit. Using fastp trimming at Q25 and MiXCR clonotype assembly, TCRdb reanalyzed the public sequencing data and kept in-frame beta chains. All rows with the same CDR3 protein become a single entry with the most common DNA and genes. The sample data list nearly 600,000 distinct CDR3 sequences, and about 15% of these were observed just once. The ten largest clonotypes hold under 7% of the sample. The specimen sequenced was blood. These receptors originate from a woman aged 25 to 39 with Graves' hyperthyroidism that later progressed to Graves' ophthalmopathy.

The chain employs TRBV19 and TRBJ2-7; perhaps TRBD1 as D (6 bases). CDR3 length: 14 amino acids. Deletions cut 6 bases from V and 5 bases from J, with 17 bases between. CDR1 and CDR2 from the germline V gene are LNHDA and SQIVND (reference sequence). CDR3 loop: CASSPRGAFHEQYF. The CDR3 DNA sequence: TGTGCCAGTAGCCCCAGGGGAGCGTTCCACGAGCAGTACTTC.

The chain combines TRBV9 with TRBJ2-1; TRBD2 matches at 10 bases. Looked up from germline, CDR1 is SGDLS and CDR2 is YYNGEE. V shed 2 bases, J shed 9 bases, and the junction held 5 bases outside the gene matches. The CDR3 sequence is 14 residues long. The CDR3 nucleotides read TGTGCCAGCAGCGTGCCTAGCGGGAGCAGTGAGCAGTTCTTC. It yields the protein CASSVPSGSSEQFF.

This clonotype has only a few counts. The rearrangement joins TRBV10-3 to TRBJ2-7, with D maybe TRBD2 (5 bases). This CDR3 is built from 17 residues. Germline V CDR1 and CDR2: ENHRY, SYGVKD. Trimming took off 2 bases at V and 1 base at J, with 18 bases between the two ends. CDR3 bases: TGTGCCATCAGTGAGGGTAGCGACGGACCCCTTTCCTACGAGCAGTACTTC. This encodes CAISEGSDGPLSYEQYF.

This clonotype was picked up many times. The chain is built from TRBV12-5 and TRBJ2-5; D not resolved. V was shortened by 3 bases and J by 3 bases, with 8 bases between the two germline ends. CDR1 LGHNT and CDR2 FRNRAP come from the germline V gene. This CDR3 contains 13 residues. The CDR3 DNA is TGTGCTAGTGGTTTCGATTGGAAAGAGACCCAGTACTTC. As protein: CASGFDWKETQYF.

The sample holds many counts of this clonotype. The chain links TRBV5-4 to TRBJ2-1; TRBD2 agrees at 12 bases. Germline V gene lookup returns CDR1 SGHNT and CDR2 YYREEE (reference sequence). The length of the CDR3 is 15 residues. V trimming: 4 bases; J trimming: 5 bases; junction bases outside the gene matches: 4. The CDR3 DNA sequence: TGTGCCAGCAGCGTGACTAGCGGGAGTCACAATGAGCAGTTCTTC. Translation gives CASSVTSGSHNEQFF. Supplemented by reference TRBV5-4 and TRBJ2-1, the full variable domain reads ETGVTQSPTHLIKTRGQQVTLRCSSQSGHNTVSWYQQALGQGPQFIFQYYREEENGRGNFPPRFSGLQFPNYSSELNVNALELDDSALYLCASSVTSGSHNEQFFGPGTRLTVL.

The table lists this clonotype with many counts. The chain combines TRBV7-2 with TRBJ2-3; D remains unclear. V was pared by 5 bases and J by 5 bases, with 11 bases between. Germline CDR1 is SGHTA and CDR2 is FQGNSA. The CDR3 is 13 residues long. The CDR3 spells CASSTGQIDTQYF. CDR3 nucleotide sequence: TGTGCCAGCAGCACCGGTCAAATAGATACGCAGTATTTT.

Many counts were recorded for this clonotype. The V gene is TRBV28, the J gene TRBJ2-7, with a tentative D call TRBD2 (6 bases). CDR3 length: 15 residues. V was pared by 1 base and J by 2 bases, with 12 bases between. The germline V gene encodes CDR1 MDHEN and CDR2 SYDVKM. The CDR3 spells CASSLSGATPYEQYF. DNA of the CDR3: TGTGCCAGCAGTTTATCGGGAGCCACCCCCTACGAGCAGTACTTC. The full variable domain, in which reference TRBV28 and TRBJ2-7 provide the parts outside the CDR3, is DVKVTQSSRYLVKRTGEKVFLECVQDMDHENMFWYRQDPGLGLRLIYFSYDVKMKEKGDIPEGYSVSREKKERFSLILESASTNQTSMYLCASSLSGATPYEQYFGPGTRLTVT.

This clonotype was picked up a small number of times. The rearrangement uses TRBV7-9 and TRBJ1-2; no definite D call. There are 10 residues in the CDR3. Trimming stripped 3 bases from V and 8 bases from J, with 4 bases between. Looked up from germline, CDR1 is SEHNR and CDR2 is FQNEAQ (reference sequence). The CDR3 here is CASSFRGYTF. The CDR3, as DNA: TGTGCCAGCAGCTTTAGGGGCTACACCTTC.

V and J are TRBV6-4 and TRBJ2-7; D is unresolved. CDR1 and CDR2 from the germline V gene are MRHNA and SNTAGT. The CDR3 sequence is 14 residues long. V was shortened by 8 bases and J by 0 bases, with 14 bases between the two germline ends. Here the CDR3 reads CASAPTESSYEQYF. As DNA, the CDR3 is TGTGCCAGCGCCCCTACGGAAAGCTCCTACGAGCAGTACTTC.

As concerns this clonotype: Just one base apart from a much larger clone, this may be a read error. The rearrangement joins TRBV18 to TRBJ2-7; the D is unclear. This CDR3 spans 16 amino acids. The germline CDR1 and CDR2 sequences are KGHSH and LQKENI. The V end lost 3 bases, the J end lost 5 bases, and 20 bases lay between the germline ends. CDR3 protein: CASSPNSWLAKDEQYF. In DNA, the CDR3 is TGTGCCAGCTCACCTAACAGCTGGCTGGCGAAGGACGAGCAGTACTTC.

In its sample, this clonotype was seen many times. This chain uses TRBV10-3 with TRBJ1-6; D uncertain. Trimming removed 6 bases from V and 7 bases from J, with 16 bases in between. Per germline, CDR1 ENHRY and CDR2 SYGVKD. This CDR3 contains 15 residues. The CDR3 spells CAIRPDGPNNSPLHF. As DNA, the CDR3 is TGTGCCATCAGACCCGACGGACCAAACAATTCACCCCTCCACTTT.

V and J are TRBV7-9 and TRBJ2-1; possibly TRBD1 for D (6 bases). Per germline, CDR1 SEHNR and CDR2 FQNEAQ (reference sequence). The CDR3 has 16 residues. The V end lost 5 bases, the J end lost 4 bases, and 18 bases lay between the germline ends. CDR3: CASSQAKGHPYNEQFF. Here the CDR3 DNA reads TGTGCCAGCAGCCAGGCAAAGGGACACCCATACAATGAGCAGTTCTTC.

This clonotype was recorded at least ten times. V usage is TRBV3-1 and J usage is TRBJ2-5, with a weak D call TRBD1 (7 bases). Germline CDR1 reads LGHDT; CDR2 reads YNNKEL (reference sequence). The length of the CDR3 is 15 residues. Trimming took off 1 base at V and 5 bases at J, with 14 bases between the two ends. The CDR3 DNA sequence: TGTGCCAGCAGCCAAGTGGAGGGGGCGTGGGAGACCCAGTACTTC. It codes for CASSQVEGAWETQYF.

This clonotype occurred many times. CDR3 amino acids: CASHRIGTGEYEQYF. In DNA, the CDR3 is TGTGCCAGCCATCGAATCGGGACAGGGGAGTACGAGCAGTACTTC. The gene calls are TRBV7-9 and TRBJ2-7; TRBD1 matches at 10 bases. The CDR3 loop spans 15 amino acids. Germline CDR1 and CDR2: SEHNR and FQNEAQ (reference sequence). The ends lost 8 bases at V and 4 bases at J; junction bases unmatched: 11.

At least ten counts were recorded for this clonotype. The rearrangement links TRBV11-2 to TRBJ1-6; D is undetermined. Trimming cost V 2 bases and J 11 bases, with 7 bases left between them. Germline V lookup: CDR1 SGHAT, CDR2 FQNNGV. CDR3 length equals 12 residues. The CDR3 DNA reads as TGTGCCAGCAGCTTACTAGGGCCACCCCTCCACTTT. Its protein product is CASSLLGPPLHF.

The table lists this clonotype with many counts. The chain joins TRBV28 to TRBJ2-5; D is unclear. Germline CDR1 is MDHEN and CDR2 is SYDVKM. V lost 2 bases to trimming and J lost 5 bases, with 9 bases between them. The CDR3 contains 13 residues. CDR3 loop: CASSLRRRETQYF. The CDR3 DNA follows: TGTGCCAGCAGTTTACGTCGCCGGGAGACCCAGTACTTC. Combining the CDR3 with reference TRBV28 and TRBJ2-5 gives the whole variable domain DVKVTQSSRYLVKRTGEKVFLECVQDMDHENMFWYRQDPGLGLRLIYFSYDVKMKEKGDIPEGYSVSREKKERFSLILESASTNQTSMYLCASSLRRRETQYFGPGTRLLVL.

This chain joins TRBV19 and TRBJ1-1; D ambiguous. Germline assignment: CDR1 LNHDA and CDR2 SQIVND (reference sequence). V lost 1 base to trimming and J lost 0 bases, with 9 bases between them. The CDR3 is made up of 15 amino acids. CDR3 loop: CASSIGGRVNTEAFF. The CDR3 DNA follows: TGTGCCAGTAGTATAGGTGGCAGAGTGAACACTGAAGCTTTCTTT. The full variable domain, completed using reference TRBV19 and TRBJ1-1, is DGGITQSPKYLFRKEGQNVTLSCEQNLNHDAMYWYRQDPGQGLRLIYYSQIVNDFQKGDIAEGYSVSREKKESFPLTVTSAQKNPTAFYLCASSIGGRVNTEAFFGQGTRLTVV.